These T cell receptor beta chains were read from a single sample in a study of vaccination and CD4 T cells after COVID-19. These TCRs are of unknown antigen specificity. MiXCR, run by TCRdb on the PCR reads, gives a single entry per CDR3 protein. This table has about 4,600 distinct CDR3 sequences, over 25% appearing once. The specimen was CD4+ T cells from blood, cultured in vitro. These receptors were collected from a human donor who had recovered from COVID-19. CDR3s include the opening cysteine and the closing phenylalanine or tryptophan. The D gene is left open where the match is weak. Expanded clones are given a class, and other clones once, few, many or no size at all.

d_call: NA; clone_size: NA; v_call: TRBV27; j_call: TRBJ2-4; cdr3_length: 17; cdr3_nt: TGTGCCAGCAGTTTAAGGGTGTCAAATCTAGCCAAAAACATTCAGTACTTC; cdr3_aa: CASSLRVSNLAKNIQYF
d_call: NA; clone_size: few; v_call: TRBV7-3; j_call: TRBJ2-2; cdr3_length: 15; cdr3_nt: TGTGCCAGCAGCTTAAGACTAGGGAGCACCGGGGAGCTGTTTTTT; cdr3_aa: CASSLRLGSTGELFF
d_call: TRBD1; clone_size: NA; v_call: TRBV20-1; j_call: TRBJ1-5; cdr3_length: 14; cdr3_nt: TGCAGTGCTAGAGATCGAACAGGGGGCAAGGCCCAGCATTTT; cdr3_aa: CSARDRTGGKAQHF
d_call: NA; clone_size: NA; v_call: TRBV11-2; j_call: TRBJ2-7; cdr3_length: 14; cdr3_nt: NA; cdr3_aa: CASSFGAGSYEQYF
d_call: TRBD1; clone_size: NA; v_call: TRBV20-1; j_call: TRBJ2-7; cdr3_length: 15; cdr3_nt: TGCAGTGCTAGGGGGACAGTTGGGGAGATCCACGAGCAGTACTTC; cdr3_aa: CSARGTVGEIHEQYF
d_call: TRBD1; clone_size: NA; v_call: TRBV5-1; j_call: TRBJ2-4; cdr3_length: 14; cdr3_nt: TGCGCCAGCAGCTTACAGGGGACCAAAAACATTCAGTACTTC; cdr3_aa: CASSLQGTKNIQYF
d_call: TRBD1; clone_size: NA; v_call: TRBV7-9; j_call: TRBJ2-5; cdr3_length: 14; cdr3_nt: TGTGCCAGCAGCGCCGAGACAGGGAAAGAGACCCAGTACTTC; cdr3_aa: CASSAETGKETQYF
d_call: NA; clone_size: NA; v_call: TRBV19; j_call: TRBJ1-2; cdr3_length: 14; cdr3_nt: TGTGCCAGTAGTATTAACCAGGGCGGCTATGGCTACACCTTC; cdr3_aa: CASSINQGGYGYTF
d_call: NA; clone_size: NA; v_call: TRBV20-1; j_call: TRBJ2-7; cdr3_length: 12; cdr3_nt: TGCAGTGCTAGAGTCGGAGGGTCCGAGCAGTACTTC; cdr3_aa: CSARVGGSEQYF
d_call: TRBD1; clone_size: NA; v_call: TRBV5-1; j_call: TRBJ2-3; cdr3_length: 15; cdr3_nt: TGCGCCAGCAGCCTACGGGACAGGGGGTCAGATACGCAGTATTTT; cdr3_aa: CASSLRDRGSDTQYF
d_call: NA; clone_size: NA; v_call: TRBV27; j_call: TRBJ2-7; cdr3_length: 14; cdr3_nt: TGTGCCAGCAGTTTATTAGGTGGGGGCGGGAAGCAGTACTTC; cdr3_aa: CASSLLGGGGKQYF
d_call: NA; clone_size: NA; v_call: TRBV7-2; j_call: TRBJ1-2; cdr3_length: 13; cdr3_nt: TGTGCCAGCAGCTTAGGGGGCAGCTATGGCTACACCTTC; cdr3_aa: CASSLGGSYGYTF
d_call: NA; clone_size: NA; v_call: TRBV2; j_call: TRBJ2-5; cdr3_length: 15; cdr3_nt: TGTGCCAGCAGTGGAGACCTCGGGGGCCAAGAGACCCAGTACTTC; cdr3_aa: CASSGDLGGQETQYF
d_call: NA; clone_size: NA; v_call: TRBV7-3; j_call: TRBJ2-5; cdr3_length: 15; cdr3_nt: TGTGCCAGCAGCCGTGGAGGGGGGTACCAAGAGACCCAGTACTTC; cdr3_aa: CASSRGGGYQETQYF
d_call: TRBD2; clone_size: NA; v_call: TRBV24-1; j_call: TRBJ2-2; cdr3_length: 18; cdr3_nt: TGTGCCACCAGTGACCCCGGACTAGCGGGAAAGTTCGGCGGGGAGCTGTTTTTT; cdr3_aa: CATSDPGLAGKFGGELFF
d_call: TRBD1; clone_size: NA; v_call: TRBV7-9; j_call: TRBJ1-3; cdr3_length: 18; cdr3_nt: TGTGCCAGTTCCCGGGACAGGATGGTTCTAATATCTGGAAACACCATATATTTT; cdr3_aa: CASSRDRMVLISGNTIYF
d_call: NA; clone_size: few; v_call: TRBV7-2; j_call: TRBJ1-2; cdr3_length: 14; cdr3_nt: TGTGCCAGTGTCCCCTCGGGGGGGCGGCGTGGCTACACCTTC; cdr3_aa: CASVPSGGRRGYTF
d_call: TRBD2; clone_size: medium-sized; v_call: TRBV20-1; j_call: TRBJ2-1; cdr3_length: 15; cdr3_nt: TGCAGTGCTAGTAAGAGCGGGGTGTCCTACAATGAGCAGTTCTTC; cdr3_aa: CSASKSGVSYNEQFF
d_call: TRBD2; clone_size: NA; v_call: TRBV4-2; j_call: TRBJ2-1; cdr3_length: 15; cdr3_nt: TGTGCCAGCAGCCTGGATAACGGGGGGGGTAGGGAGCAGTTCTTC; cdr3_aa: CASSLDNGGGREQFF
d_call: NA; clone_size: few; v_call: TRBV6-2/TRBV6-3; j_call: TRBJ2-1; cdr3_length: 14; cdr3_nt: TGTGCCAGCAGTTTGAGGACAGACGAATGGTGGCAGTTCTTC; cdr3_aa: CASSLRTDEWWQFF
d_call: NA; clone_size: NA; v_call: TRBV29-1; j_call: TRBJ2-5; cdr3_length: 14; cdr3_nt: TGCAGCGTTGAAGATCGTTTTACTCAGGAGACCCAGTACTTC; cdr3_aa: CSVEDRFTQETQYF
d_call: NA; clone_size: few; v_call: TRBV28; j_call: TRBJ2-5; cdr3_length: 15; cdr3_nt: TGTGCCAGCAGTCTGCCGGGACAAGGCGTGGGGACCCAGTACTTC; cdr3_aa: CASSLPGQGVGTQYF
d_call: NA; clone_size: few; v_call: TRBV20-1; j_call: TRBJ1-1; cdr3_length: 14; cdr3_nt: TGCAGTGCTTTCACCGGGACGGCGGGCACTGAAGCTTTCTTT; cdr3_aa: CSAFTGTAGTEAFF
d_call: NA; clone_size: NA; v_call: TRBV6-5; j_call: TRBJ2-5; cdr3_length: 15; cdr3_nt: TGTGCCAGCAGTTATTTAGTCGGGATCGGGGAGACCCAGTACTTC; cdr3_aa: CASSYLVGIGETQYF